The clone carrying this TCR beta chain showed up just once. Seattle patients were enrolled during active infection and followed longitudinally. This sample is part of a study of blood T cell repertoires in COVID-19. Whole-study context: The United States, Italy and Spain supplied acute and convalescent COVID-19 samples. T cells, B-cell-depleted T cells, or PBMCs supplied cDNA or gDNA.

In the original workflow: Reference gene primer amplification yielded estimated nucleated cell counts. Sequenced by immunoSEQ multiplex PCR; TCRdb stores in-frame clones only, minus some. V, J and clone size reflect that table, while D and trimming were determined from the DNA. The table records some 250,000 clones, 70% to 90% of them present only once. V was pared by 5 bases and J by 5 bases, with 16 bases between. CDR1 and CDR2 (germline): LNHDA, SQIVND (reference sequence). The CDR3 is 15 amino acids. The sequence was collected from a woman aged 25 to 39 with COVID-19, enrolled during active disease. The sequenced sample was peripheral blood. The chain links TRBV19 to TRBJ1-5; maybe TRBD1 (5 bases). CDR3 DNA sequence: TGTGCCAGTAGTGCCGACGGGCTAGGGGATCAGCCCCAGCATTTT. Amino acids: CASSADGLGDQPQHF.